Listed below are T cell receptor beta chains from one sample, sequenced in a study of T cells in Graves' hyperthyroidism and ophthalmopathy. Each CDR3 protein is one row after TCRdb ran MiXCR on the multiplex PCR reads. The sample includes 150,000 to 200,000 distinct CDR3 sequences, over 8% of them seen just once. Sequenced: blood. The source is a woman in her late teens or twenties with Graves' hyperthyroidism that later progressed to Graves' ophthalmopathy. Each CDR3 is given with its conserved first and last residue. Fields, in order: V gene, clone size, D gene, J gene, CDR3 protein, CDR3 DNA. The D gene is left open where the match is weak. Clone size is stated in some rows and not others, as once, few, many or a class when expanded.

V gene: TRBV4-1; clone size: few; D gene: TRBD2; J gene: TRBJ2-1; CDR3 protein: CASSQVGRAANEQFF; CDR3 DNA: TGCGCCAGCAGCCAAGTCGGGAGGGCCGCCAATGAGCAGTTCTTC
V gene: TRBV4-1; clone size: many; D gene: -; J gene: TRBJ1-4; CDR3 protein: CASSQDPGRDEKLFF; CDR3 DNA: TGCGCCAGCAGCCAAGATCCAGGGCGGGATGAAAAACTGTTTTTT
V gene: TRBV30; clone size: many; D gene: -; J gene: TRBJ1-6; CDR3 protein: CAWEIRGGRHSPLHF; CDR3 DNA: TGTGCCTGGGAGATCCGGGGGGGAAGGCATTCACCCCTCCACTTT
V gene: TRBV20-1; clone size: many; D gene: -; J gene: TRBJ2-5; CDR3 protein: CSAPGQRQETQYF; CDR3 DNA: TGCAGTGCCCCGGGACAACGACAAGAGACCCAGTACTTC
V gene: TRBV28; clone size: -; D gene: -; J gene: TRBJ1-5; CDR3 protein: CASSFFQRQPQHF; CDR3 DNA: TGTGCCAGCAGTTTCTTTCAGAGGCAGCCCCAGCATTTT
V gene: TRBV28; clone size: many; D gene: -; J gene: TRBJ2-5; CDR3 protein: CASSLQTSGERKTQYF; CDR3 DNA: TGTGCCAGCAGTTTACAAACCTCAGGGGAGAGGAAGACCCAGTACTTC
V gene: TRBV6-6; clone size: many; D gene: -; J gene: TRBJ2-1; CDR3 protein: CASSYSRVYNEQFF; CDR3 DNA: TGTGCCAGCAGTTACTCGAGGGTCTACAATGAGCAGTTCTTC
V gene: TRBV6-5; clone size: many; D gene: TRBD1; J gene: TRBJ1-5; CDR3 protein: CASSYSIEGALPQHF; CDR3 DNA: TGTGCCAGCAGTTACTCGATTGAGGGGGCCCTGCCCCAGCATTTT
V gene: TRBV5-6; clone size: many; D gene: -; J gene: TRBJ2-2; CDR3 protein: CASTFTGRTGELFF; CDR3 DNA: TGTGCCAGCACCTTCACAGGAAGGACCGGGGAGCTGTTTTTT
V gene: TRBV2; clone size: many; D gene: TRBD1; J gene: TRBJ2-1; CDR3 protein: CATKGDSSYNEQFF; CDR3 DNA: TGTGCCACAAAGGGGGACAGTTCCTACAATGAGCAGTTCTTC
V gene: TRBV7-9; clone size: many; D gene: -; J gene: TRBJ2-5; CDR3 protein: CASSSRRGLVETQYF; CDR3 DNA: TGTGCCAGCAGCTCCCGGCGGGGCTTAGTAGAGACCCAGTACTTC
V gene: TRBV6-1; clone size: many; D gene: -; J gene: TRBJ2-1; CDR3 protein: CASSVWASVEQFF; CDR3 DNA: TGTGCCAGCAGTGTTTGGGCTAGCGTTGAGCAGTTCTTC
V gene: TRBV2; clone size: -; D gene: -; J gene: TRBJ2-5; CDR3 protein: CASSEEQGKYF; CDR3 DNA: TGTGCCAGCAGTGAAGAACAAGGAAAGTACTTC
V gene: TRBV4-1; clone size: few; D gene: -; J gene: TRBJ1-4; CDR3 protein: CASSQGARGEEKLFF; CDR3 DNA: TGCGCCAGCAGCCAAGGAGCAAGGGGGGAAGAAAAACTGTTTTTT
V gene: TRBV6-2/TRBV6-3; clone size: many; D gene: -; J gene: TRBJ2-7; CDR3 protein: CASSYPGDSYEQYF; CDR3 DNA: TGTGCCAGCAGTTACCCCGGCGACTCCTACGAGCAGTACTTC
V gene: TRBV12-3/TRBV12-4; clone size: many; D gene: TRBD1; J gene: TRBJ2-7; CDR3 protein: CASSLKRGQFSYEQYF; CDR3 DNA: TGTGCCAGCAGTTTAAAAAGGGGGCAGTTCTCCTACGAGCAGTACTTC
V gene: TRBV19; clone size: few; D gene: TRBD2; J gene: TRBJ2-3; CDR3 protein: CASSASGRADTQYF; CDR3 DNA: TGTGCCAGTAGTGCTAGCGGGAGAGCAGATACGCAGTATTTT
V gene: TRBV19; clone size: many; D gene: TRBD2; J gene: TRBJ2-3; CDR3 protein: CASSKLAEVDTQYF; CDR3 DNA: TGTGCCAGTAGTAAACTAGCGGAGGTAGATACGCAGTATTTT
V gene: TRBV20-1; clone size: many; D gene: -; J gene: TRBJ2-5; CDR3 protein: CSAEKEIKTQYF; CDR3 DNA: TGCAGTGCTGAAAAGGAGATCAAGACCCAGTACTTC
V gene: TRBV28; clone size: many; D gene: TRBD2; J gene: TRBJ2-5; CDR3 protein: CASSYETISGGLGSETQYF; CDR3 DNA: TGTGCCAGCAGCTACGAAACGATTAGCGGGGGGCTGGGCTCAGAAACCCAGTACTTC
V gene: TRBV7-8; clone size: many; D gene: TRBD1; J gene: TRBJ1-1; CDR3 protein: CASSLRQGPNTEAFF; CDR3 DNA: TGTGCCAGCAGCCTCCGACAGGGCCCCAACACTGAAGCTTTCTTT
V gene: TRBV15; clone size: many; D gene: TRBD2; J gene: TRBJ2-3; CDR3 protein: CATSRGLVDTQYF; CDR3 DNA: TGTGCCACCAGCAGGGGACTAGTAGATACGCAGTATTTT
V gene: TRBV7-9; clone size: many; D gene: TRBD2; J gene: TRBJ2-1; CDR3 protein: CASSFLLGVAGLSYNEQFF; CDR3 DNA: TGTGCCAGCAGCTTCCTTCTCGGGGTAGCGGGACTGTCCTACAATGAGCAGTTCTTC
V gene: TRBV3-1; clone size: many; D gene: -; J gene: TRBJ1-2; CDR3 protein: CASSQQGSGYTF; CDR3 DNA: TGTGCCAGCAGCCAGCAAGGATCGGGCTACACCTTC
V gene: TRBV6-1; clone size: few; D gene: -; J gene: TRBJ1-1; CDR3 protein: CASSYPQFLGTEAFF; CDR3 DNA: TGTGCCAGCAGTTACCCCCAGTTTCTCGGGACTGAAGCTTTCTTT
V gene: TRBV7-9; clone size: many; D gene: TRBD1; J gene: TRBJ1-2; CDR3 protein: CASSMGQAYGYTF; CDR3 DNA: TGTGCCAGCAGCATGGGACAGGCCTATGGCTACACCTTC
V gene: TRBV3-1; clone size: many; D gene: TRBD2; J gene: TRBJ2-2; CDR3 protein: CASSQGLPNTGELFF; CDR3 DNA: TGTGCCAGCAGCCAGGGACTACCGAACACCGGGGAGCTGTTTTTT
V gene: TRBV20-1; clone size: many; D gene: -; J gene: TRBJ1-2; CDR3 protein: CSATGTAGGYGYTF; CDR3 DNA: TGCAGTGCTACCGGAACCGCCGGGGGGTATGGCTACACCTTC
V gene: TRBV2; clone size: many; D gene: TRBD1; J gene: TRBJ2-7; CDR3 protein: CASSHDRGLYEQYF; CDR3 DNA: TGTGCCAGCAGCCACGACAGGGGGCTATACGAGCAGTACTTC
V gene: TRBV15; clone size: many; D gene: -; J gene: TRBJ1-4; CDR3 protein: CATSRDRGGAGEEKLFF; CDR3 DNA: TGTGCCACCAGCAGAGATCGGGGAGGGGCTGGGGAAGAAAAACTGTTTTTT
V gene: TRBV19; clone size: many; D gene: -; J gene: TRBJ1-5; CDR3 protein: CASSVRSSLYQPQHF; CDR3 DNA: TGTGCCAGTAGTGTCCGGAGCAGCCTTTATCAGCCCCAGCATTTT
V gene: TRBV15; clone size: many; D gene: -; J gene: TRBJ2-5; CDR3 protein: CATAIGEETQYF; CDR3 DNA: TGTGCCACCGCCATAGGGGAAGAGACCCAGTACTTC
V gene: TRBV2; clone size: many; D gene: -; J gene: TRBJ1-1; CDR3 protein: CASSPGWGNTEAFF; CDR3 DNA: TGTGCCAGCAGCCCCGGGTGGGGGAACACTGAAGCTTTCTTT
V gene: TRBV12-5; clone size: many; D gene: -; J gene: TRBJ1-3; CDR3 protein: CASATGRFSGNTIYF; CDR3 DNA: TGTGCTAGTGCCACCGGGAGGTTTTCTGGAAACACCATATATTTT
V gene: TRBV29-1; clone size: many; D gene: -; J gene: TRBJ2-7; CDR3 protein: CSVEDGSPYEQYF; CDR3 DNA: TGCAGCGTTGAAGACGGGAGCCCCTACGAGCAGTACTTC
V gene: TRBV6-1; clone size: many; D gene: TRBD1; J gene: TRBJ2-1; CDR3 protein: CASSFPGTANNEQFF; CDR3 DNA: TGTGCCAGCAGCTTCCCAGGGACAGCCAACAATGAGCAGTTCTTC
V gene: TRBV6-6; clone size: many; D gene: -; J gene: TRBJ1-4; CDR3 protein: CASSYSATNEKLFF; CDR3 DNA: TGTGCCAGCAGTTACTCTGCAACTAATGAAAAACTGTTTTTT
V gene: TRBV18; clone size: many; D gene: TRBD1; J gene: TRBJ1-4; CDR3 protein: CASSPTTGKGSEKLFF; CDR3 DNA: TGTGCCAGCTCACCCACGACAGGGAAGGGGAGTGAAAAACTGTTTTTT
V gene: TRBV4-1; clone size: few; D gene: TRBD1; J gene: TRBJ2-1; CDR3 protein: CASSPTGVGNEQFF; CDR3 DNA: TGCGCCAGCAGCCCGACAGGGGTGGGAAATGAGCAGTTCTTC
V gene: TRBV19; clone size: many; D gene: -; J gene: TRBJ1-5; CDR3 protein: CASSVDTDPSNQPQHF; CDR3 DNA: TGTGCCAGTAGCGTAGACACTGATCCTAGCAATCAGCCCCAGCATTTT